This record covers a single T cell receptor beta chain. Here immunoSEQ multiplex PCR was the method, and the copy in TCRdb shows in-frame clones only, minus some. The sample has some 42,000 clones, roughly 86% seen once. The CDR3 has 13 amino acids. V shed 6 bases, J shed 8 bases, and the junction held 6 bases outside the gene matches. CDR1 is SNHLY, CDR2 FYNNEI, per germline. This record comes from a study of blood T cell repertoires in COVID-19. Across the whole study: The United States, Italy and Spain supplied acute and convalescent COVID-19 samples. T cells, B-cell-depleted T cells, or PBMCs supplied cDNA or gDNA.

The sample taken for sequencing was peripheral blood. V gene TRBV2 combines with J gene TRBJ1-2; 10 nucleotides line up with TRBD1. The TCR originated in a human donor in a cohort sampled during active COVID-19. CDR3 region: CASSRDRGQGYTF. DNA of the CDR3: TGTGCCAGCAGCCGGGACAGGGGCCAAGGCTACACCTTC.